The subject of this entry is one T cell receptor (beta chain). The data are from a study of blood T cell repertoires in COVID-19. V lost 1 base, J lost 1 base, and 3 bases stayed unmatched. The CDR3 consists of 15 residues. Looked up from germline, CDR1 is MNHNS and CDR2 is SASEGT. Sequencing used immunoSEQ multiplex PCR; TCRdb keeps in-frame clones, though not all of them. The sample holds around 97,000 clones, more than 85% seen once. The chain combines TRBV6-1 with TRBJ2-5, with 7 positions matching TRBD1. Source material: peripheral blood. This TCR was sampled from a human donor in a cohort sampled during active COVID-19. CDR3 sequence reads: CASSEEGGTQETQYF. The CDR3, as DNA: TGTGCCAGCAGTGAAGAAGGGGGCACCCAAGAGACCCAGTACTTC.